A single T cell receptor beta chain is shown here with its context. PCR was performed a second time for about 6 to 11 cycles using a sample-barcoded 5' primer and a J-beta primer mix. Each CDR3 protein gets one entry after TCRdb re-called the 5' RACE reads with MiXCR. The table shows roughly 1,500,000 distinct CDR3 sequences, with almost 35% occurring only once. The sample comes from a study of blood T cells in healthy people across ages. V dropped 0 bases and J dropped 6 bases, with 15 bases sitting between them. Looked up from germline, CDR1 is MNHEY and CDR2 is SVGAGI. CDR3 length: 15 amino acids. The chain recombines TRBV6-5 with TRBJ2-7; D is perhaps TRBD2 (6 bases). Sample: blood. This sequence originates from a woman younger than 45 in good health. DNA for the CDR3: TGTGCCAGCAGTTACTCGAATTTGGGACTGGGCGAGCAGTACTTC. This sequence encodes CASSYSNLGLGEQYF.